The rows below give T cell receptor beta chains drawn from one sample of a study of shared clonotypes between healthy human individuals. TCRdb keeps only in-frame clones here, not all; method: immunoSEQ multiplex PCR. Altogether over a million clones are present, 75% to 85% being singletons, with the ten largest covering more than 0.55%. Specimen: memory CD4+ T cells from PBMCs. Receptor source: a man in his late teens or twenties in good health. Some clones in this sample may be carry-over from other donors' samples. CDR3s include the opening cysteine and the closing phenylalanine or tryptophan. D genes are given only for firm matches. Clone size is not always given. Where it is, it says once, few, many or a class for expanded clones.

v_gene,abundance,j_gene,d_gene,CDR3nt,CDR3aa
TRBV4-2,-,TRBJ1-1,TRBD1,TGTGCCAGCAGCCAACTAGGGACAGGGGGGAAAAACACTGAAGCTTTCTTT,CASSQLGTGGKNTEAFF
TRBV30,-,TRBJ2-1,TRBD2,TGTGCCTGGAGTCCCCAGCTAGCGGGGAATGAGCAGTTCTTC,CAWSPQLAGNEQFF
TRBV28,-,TRBJ2-2,TRBD2,TGTGCCAGCAGTTTAGGCACCGGGACTAGCTCCCGGGAGCTGTTTTTT,CASSLGTGTSSRELFF
TRBV10-3,once,TRBJ2-5,TRBD1,TGTGCCATCAGCAGGACAGGGGTAGAGACCCAGTACTTC,CAISRTGVETQYF
TRBV30,-,TRBJ1-3,-,TGTGCCTGGAGGAGGGAGTCTGGAAACACCATATATTTT,CAWRRESGNTIYF
TRBV29-1,-,TRBJ1-5,-,TGCAGCGTAAGGACACACGATCAGCCCCAGCATTTT,CSVRTHDQPQHF
TRBV28,-,TRBJ1-5,-,TGTGCCAGCAGTGTTCCAGGATCAGGCAATCAGCCCCAGCATTTT,CASSVPGSGNQPQHF
TRBV5-1,few,TRBJ1-1,-,TGCGCCAGCAGCTTAGTACCAGGGACCCCGAACACTGAAGCTTTCTTT,CASSLVPGTPNTEAFF
TRBV27,-,TRBJ2-5,TRBD2,TGTGCCAGCAGTTTAAAGGCTAGCGGAATGGGGGGGCAAGAGACCCAGTACTTC,CASSLKASGMGGQETQYF
TRBV5-6,-,TRBJ1-2,-,TGTGCCAGCAGCTCCCGGGGTCCCGACGGCTACACCTTC,CASSSRGPDGYTF
TRBV11-2,-,TRBJ2-7,-,TGTGCCAGCATCCGGACACAGGGCGTAACCTACGAGCAGTACTTC,CASIRTQGVTYEQYF
TRBV11-2,-,TRBJ1-1,-,TGTGCCAGCAGCTCACCCGTCCGGGTTCAAGTGACTGAAGCTTTCTTT,CASSSPVRVQVTEAFF
TRBV5-1,-,TRBJ1-2,-,TGCGCCAGCAGCCCGACGGGTGCTGACTATGGCTACACCTTC,CASSPTGADYGYTF
TRBV5-1,-,TRBJ2-1,-,TGCGCCAGCAGCGTTGGTGGGACTCAGTACAATGAGCAGTTCTTC,CASSVGGTQYNEQFF
TRBV5-1,-,TRBJ1-1,TRBD1,TGCGCCAGCAGCTTGGGAGGGGGCGCTAACACTGAAGCTTTCTTT,CASSLGGGANTEAFF
TRBV4-1,-,TRBJ1-1,TRBD1,TGCGCCAGCAGCCCAGGGGGGGACGCGAACACTGAAGCTTTCTTT,CASSPGGDANTEAFF